This passage covers 6 T cell receptor beta chains from one sample sequenced in a study of blood T cell repertoires in COVID-19. Clones were sequenced by immunoSEQ multiplex PCR, and TCRdb holds only the in-frame ones, with some missing. The profile shows roughly 250,000 clones, roughly 86% of them singletons. The sequenced material came from PBMCs or T cells enriched from blood (not recorded which). These receptors came from a woman in her thirties or forties with acute COVID-19.

In its sample, this clone was seen once. The genes are TRBV14 and TRBJ2-1, with 9 bases identical to TRBD1. The length of the CDR3 is 14 residues. Unmatched junction bases numbered 12, after V lost 8 bases and J lost 10 bases. Germline-derived CDR1 and CDR2 are SGHDN and FVKESK. The CDR3, as DNA: TGTGCCAGCCGGGGAGGACAGGGGCTACAAGAGCAGTTCTTC. It is translated as CASRGGQGLQEQFF.

The rearrangement uses TRBV3-1 (or the pseudogene TRBV3-2) and TRBJ2-7; 8 nucleotides agree with TRBD2. V was clipped by 5 bases and J by 2 bases; unmatched bases: 5. Per the germline V gene, CDR1 is LGHDT and CDR2 is YNNKEL (reference sequence). The CDR3 loop spans 14 amino acids. The CDR3: CASSEIAGTYEQYF. In DNA form, the CDR3 reads TGTGCCAGCAGCGAAATAGCGGGGACCTACGAGCAGTACTTC.

V and J are TRBV30 and TRBJ1-6, with 9 positions matching TRBD1. V dropped 4 bases and J dropped 8; count of bases not matched to a gene: 12. CDR3 length: 16 residues. Germline V gene data show CDR1 as GTSNPN and CDR2 as SVGIG (reference sequence). CDR3 in DNA: TGTGCCTGGACCGGGACAGGGAGTGTTCTGGATTCACCCCTCCACTTT. This sequence encodes CAWTGTGSVLDSPLHF.

The chain couples TRBV5-1 to TRBJ2-1, with a possible D match to TRBD1 (5 bases). Trimming took off 5 bases at V and 5 bases at J, with 14 bases between the two ends. The CDR3 has 14 amino acids. Per the germline V gene, CDR1 is SGHRS and CDR2 is YFSETQ. The CDR3 region has the DNA TGCGCCAGCAGACAGCTCCTAGGGGACAATGAGCAGTTCTTC. It is translated as CASRQLLGDNEQFF.

The CDR3 DNA is TGTGCCAGCAGCTTAGACAGGGGATCTGGAAACACCATATATTTT. Encoded protein: CASSLDRGSGNTIYF. The chain employs TRBV11-3 and TRBJ1-3; D perhaps matches TRBD1 (6 bases). V lost 0 bases to trimming and J lost 1 base, with 7 bases between them. The V gene's germline CDR1 is SGHNT and CDR2 YENEEA. The CDR3 is made up of 15 amino acids.

The rearrangement links TRBV6-1 to TRBJ1-2; no clear D. The germline gives CDR1 MNHNS, CDR2 SASEGT. The CDR3 is made up of 13 amino acids. The V end lost 2 bases, the J end lost 7 bases, and 11 bases lay between the germline ends. CDR3 sequence: CASSERGWGGYTF. DNA for the CDR3: TGTGCCAGCAGTGAACGCGGGTGGGGTGGCTACACCTTC.